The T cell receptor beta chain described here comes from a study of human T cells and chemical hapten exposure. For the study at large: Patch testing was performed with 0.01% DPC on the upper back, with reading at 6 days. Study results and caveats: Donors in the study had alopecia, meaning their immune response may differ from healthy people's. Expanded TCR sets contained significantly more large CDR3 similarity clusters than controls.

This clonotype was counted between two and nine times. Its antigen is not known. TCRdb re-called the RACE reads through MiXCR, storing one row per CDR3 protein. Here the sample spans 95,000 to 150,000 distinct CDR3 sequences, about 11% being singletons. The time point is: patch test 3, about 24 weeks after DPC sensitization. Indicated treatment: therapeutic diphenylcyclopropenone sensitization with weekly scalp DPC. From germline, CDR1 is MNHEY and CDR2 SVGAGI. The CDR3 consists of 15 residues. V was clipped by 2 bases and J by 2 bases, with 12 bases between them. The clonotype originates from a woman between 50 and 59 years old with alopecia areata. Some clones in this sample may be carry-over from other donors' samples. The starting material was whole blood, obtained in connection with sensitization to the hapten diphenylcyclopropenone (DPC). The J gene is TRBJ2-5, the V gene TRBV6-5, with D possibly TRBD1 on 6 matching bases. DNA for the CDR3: TGTGCCAGCAGTTACGGGAAGACAGGTCAAGAGACCCAGTACTTC. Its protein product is CASSYGKTGQETQYF.